Below are 25 T cell receptor beta chains sequenced from a single sample in a study of B cell selection in AIRE deficiency. Sorting defined conventional CD4 T cells as CD4+CD127+. Only in-frame clones appear in the TCRdb table, and some are missing; sequencing was by immunoSEQ multiplex PCR. The sample lists tens of thousands of clones, almost 97% occurring once. Sequenced sample: conventional CD4+ T cells sorted from PBMCs. Receptor source: a human donor with AIRE deficiency.

This chain connects TRBV7-2 to TRBJ2-4; 7 bases fit TRBD1. The germline V gene has CDR1 SGHTA and CDR2 FQGNSA. The CDR3 is made up of 15 amino acids. Trimming at V came to 5 bases and at J to 5 bases, leaving 9 bases not matched to a gene. For the CDR3, the DNA is TGTGCCAGCAGCACCTCTTGGGGGACAGAAAACATTCAGTACTTC. It is translated as CASSTSWGTENIQYF.

Worth noting for this clone: Relative to the germline gene, one junction end is altered; a read error may explain this. This chain joins TRBV11-3 and TRBJ1-6; no clear D gene. CDR1 is SGHNT and CDR2 is YENEEA in the germline V gene. CDR3 length: 13 residues. The CDR3, as DNA: TGTGCCAGCAGCTTAGCCTATGATTCACCCCTCCACTTT. This sequence encodes CASSLAYDSPLHF.

V gene TRBV4-1 combines with J gene TRBJ1-1, with D uncertain. This CDR3 region has 14 residues. The germline V and J ends were trimmed by 4 bases and 0 bases, with 9 bases remaining between them. The germline CDR1 and CDR2 sequences are MGHRA and YSYEKL. CDR3 DNA sequence: TGCGCCAGCAGCCCGGAACTCTTGAACACTGAAGCTTTCTTT. Amino acids: CASSPELLNTEAFF.

The V call is TRBV20-1, the J call TRBJ2-4; D remains unclear. In germline, CDR1 is DFQATT, CDR2 SNEGSKA (reference sequence). There are 11 residues in the CDR3. V was clipped by 1 base and J by 13 bases, with 11 bases between them. The CDR3 nucleotides are TGCAGTGCTAGAGGTATGGAACAACAGTACTTC. Protein product: CSARGMEQQYF.

The chain couples TRBV4-2 to TRBJ2-4; 8 nucleotides line up with TRBD2. The ends lost 1 base at V and 1 base at J; junction bases unmatched: 3. CDR1 is LGHNA and CDR2 is YNFKEQ in the germline V gene. The CDR3 totals 16 residues. CDR3 sequence reads: CASSQAGGGAKNIQYF. CDR3 coding DNA: TGTGCCAGCAGCCAAGCGGGCGGGGGGGCCAAAAACATTCAGTACTTC.

The sample holds one count of this clone. This sequence joins TRBV5-1 and TRBJ2-1, with D possibly TRBD2 on 6 matching bases. V was cut by 0 bases and J by 3 bases, with 16 bases left in between. The CDR3 is 17 amino acids. CDR1 is SGHRS and CDR2 is YFSETQ in the germline V gene. DNA of the CDR3: TGCGCCAGCAGCTTGGTTTCGCGGGGACTCGGCTACAATGAGCAGTTCTTC. This encodes CASSLVSRGLGYNEQFF.

V gene TRBV11-1 combines with J gene TRBJ1-1; D remains unclear. Trimming removed 5 bases from V and 5 bases from J, with 18 bases in between. Germline V gene lookup returns CDR1 SGHAT and CDR2 FQDESV (reference sequence). The CDR3 has 15 amino acids. The CDR3 loop reads CASSTRAAKRTEAFF. CDR3 in DNA: TGTGCCAGCAGCACCCGGGCCGCCAAGAGGACTGAAGCTTTCTTT.

The genes are TRBV10-1 and TRBJ2-5; perhaps TRBD2 as D (5 bases). The V and J ends lost 8 bases and 2 bases respectively, with 9 bases between them. CDR3 length: 12 amino acids. Germline loops: CDR1 WNHNN, CDR2 SYGVQD (reference sequence). The CDR3 bases are TGCGCCAGCTTTTCGGGACAAGAGACCCAGTACTTC. Residues: CASFSGQETQYF.

The chain uses TRBV6-6 and TRBJ1-1, with D maybe TRBD1 (6 bases). Germline CDR1 MNHNY, CDR2 SVGAGI (reference sequence). This CDR3 region has 14 residues. V was shortened by 5 bases and J by 4 bases, with 14 bases between the two germline ends. The chain's CDR3 is CASSPTGKPTEAFF. The CDR3 bases are TGTGCCAGCAGTCCAACAGGGAAACCCACTGAAGCTTTCTTT.

The gene calls are TRBV27 and TRBJ1-5; D uncertain. The V end lost 6 bases, the J end lost 4 bases, and 25 bases lay between the germline ends. The CDR3 length is 18 residues. The germline CDR1 and CDR2 sequences are MNHEY and SMNVEV (reference sequence). CDR3 sequence (DNA): TGTGCCAGCAGCAGCACTGGTTCGGACCGACTCCTAAATCAGCCCCAGCATTTT. Protein product: CASSSTGSDRLLNQPQHF.

The genes are TRBV4-2 and TRBJ2-1, with D uncertain. Germline V gene sequence: CDR1 LGHNA, CDR2 YNFKEQ. Trimming pared 0 bases from V and 7 bases from J, leaving 13 bases between. This CDR3 is 15 amino acids long. This CDR3 is CASSQDPRGKNEQFF. In nucleotides, the CDR3 is TGTGCCAGCAGCCAAGATCCACGTGGAAAGAATGAGCAGTTCTTC.

The CDR3 DNA follows: TGTGCCAGCAGTGTACAGATGGTCAATCAGCCCCAGCATTTT. Translating gives CASSVQMVNQPQHF. The chain joins TRBV6-1 to TRBJ1-5; D call uncertain. V lost 4 bases to trimming and J lost 3 bases, with 10 bases between them. The CDR3 is 14 amino acids. The germline gives CDR1 MNHNS, CDR2 SASEGT.

Written as DNA, the CDR3 is TGTGCCAGCTTAGGACTAGCGGGGACCTATTCCTACAATGAGCAGTTCTTC. Its translation: CASLGLAGTYSYNEQFF. The chain carries TRBV2 and TRBJ2-1; 12 bases match TRBD2. The CDR3 has 17 amino acids. In germline, CDR1 is SNHLY, CDR2 FYNNEI. J gave up 1 base and V 8 bases, and 9 bases lay outside the gene matches.

V is TRBV6-6 and J is TRBJ2-5; the D gene is possibly TRBD1 (5 bases). The CDR3 contains 13 residues. With 2 bases removed from V and 5 bases from J, the gap between germline ends came to 9 bases. Per germline, CDR1 MNHNY and CDR2 SVGAGI (reference sequence). CDR3 sequence reads: CASSYISGETQYF. The CDR3 DNA sequence: TGTGCCAGCAGTTACATCTCAGGGGAGACCCAGTACTTC.

V gene TRBV6-6 combines with J gene TRBJ2-7; the D gene could be TRBD1 or TRBD2 (6 bases each). Germline CDR1 and CDR2: MNHNY and SVGAGI (reference sequence). The CDR3 is made up of 14 amino acids. Trimming took off 6 bases at V and 3 bases at J, with 15 bases between the two ends. The DNA for the CDR3 is TGTGCCAGCAGGATGGTCGGGGGCGGCTACGAGCAGTACTTC. This codes for CASRMVGGGYEQYF.

This rearrangement joins TRBV4-2 to TRBJ1-5; 9 bases fit TRBD1. The CDR3 consists of 15 residues. The V segment lost 4 bases and the J segment 6 bases; nucleotides outside the gene matches: 7. Germline-derived CDR1 and CDR2 are LGHNA and YNFKEQ. The CDR3 is CASSLHTGGTQPQHF. CDR3 bases: TGTGCCAGCAGCCTACACACAGGGGGCACTCAGCCCCAGCATTTT.

The chain recombines TRBV4-1 with TRBJ2-4; D is undetermined. V lost 4 bases to trimming and J lost 1 base, with 20 bases between them. Germline V gene lookup returns CDR1 MGHRA and CDR2 YSYEKL. The CDR3 runs 18 residues. CDR3 in DNA: TGCGCCAGCAGCCGCACCCCGACCCTTCGTCGCGCCAAAAACATTCAGTACTTC. Translating gives CASSRTPTLRRAKNIQYF.

This clone is a singleton in its sample. One junction end disagrees with the germline gene, perhaps due to a read error. Other DNA sequences in the sample encode the same CDR3. This sequence joins TRBV5-1 and TRBJ2-2, with 8 bases fitting TRBD2. The V gene's germline CDR1 is SGHRS and CDR2 YFSETQ. The CDR3 consists of 18 residues. CDR3 protein: CASSLPSSSGFRTGELFF. DNA of the CDR3: TGCGCCAGCAGCTTGCCGTCGTCTAGCGGGTTTCGCACCGGGGAGTTGTTTTTT.

This rearrangement joins TRBV7-3 to TRBJ1-5; perhaps TRBD1 as D (5 bases). The germline V gene has CDR1 SGHTA and CDR2 FQGTGA. Trimming removed 5 bases at V and 6 bases at J, with 17 bases between. CDR3 length equals 15 residues. The CDR3: CASSLGTIGGQPQHF. DNA for the CDR3: TGTGCCAGCAGCCTAGGGACTATTGGGGGTCAGCCCCAGCATTTT.

The chain is built from TRBV5-1 and TRBJ2-7; D unclear. CDR3 length: 14 amino acids. V shed 4 bases and J shed 0 bases, with 11 bases lying between them. Germline V gene sequence: CDR1 SGHRS, CDR2 YFSETQ. The CDR3 DNA reads as TGCGCCAGCAGCCCCCAGTTCGCCTCCTACGAGCAGTACTTC. As protein: CASSPQFASYEQYF. The complete variable domain, with remaining parts taken from reference TRBV5-1 and TRBJ2-7, reads KAGVTQTPRYLIKTRGQQVTLSCSPISGHRSVSWYQQTPGQGLQFLFEYFSETQRNKGNFPGRFSGRQFSNSRSEMNVSTLELGDSALYLCASSPQFASYEQYFGPGTRLTVT.

This clone was seen just once. This chain connects TRBV9 to TRBJ1-2; no clear D. Germline V gene sequence: CDR1 SGDLS, CDR2 YYNGEE. The V gene lost 3 bases and the J gene lost 4 bases, with 13 bases spanning the gap. CDR3 length: 14 residues. The CDR3 spells CASSAQTSSYGYTF. CDR3 DNA sequence: TGTGCCAGCAGCGCACAGACAAGCTCCTATGGCTACACCTTC.

The CDR3, as DNA: TGTGCCAGCAGTGAATTTACAGGGGCCGCTAATGAAAAACTGTTTTTT. Its protein is CASSEFTGAANEKLFF. This chain uses TRBV25-1 with TRBJ1-4; 7 positions agree with TRBD1. Germline V gives CDR1 MGHDK, CDR2 SYGVNS. V lost 1 base to trimming and J lost 3 bases; unmatched junction nucleotides: 5. The CDR3 is 16 amino acids. Together with reference TRBV25-1 and TRBJ1-4, the CDR3 gives the full variable domain: EADIYQTPRYLVIGTGKKITLECSQTMGHDKMYWYQQDPGMELHLIHYSYGVNSTEKGDLSSESTVSRIRTEHFPLTLESARPSHTSQYLCASSEFTGAANEKLFFGSGTQLSVL.

The chain combines TRBV6-5 with TRBJ1-6; D remains unclear. Trimming stripped 6 bases from V and 4 bases from J, with 7 bases between. Germline loops: CDR1 MNHEY, CDR2 SVGAGI. CDR3 size: 13 residues. In DNA, the CDR3 is TGTGCCAGCAGCCAACAGTATAATTCACCCCTCCACTTT. Amino acid sequence: CASSQQYNSPLHF.

The V gene is TRBV29-1, the J gene TRBJ2-7; TRBD2 is a possible D gene (6 bases). V was cut by 3 bases and J by 3 bases, with 12 bases left in between. Germline values: CDR1 SQVTM, CDR2 ANQGSEA. This CDR3 has 13 amino acids. In DNA form, the CDR3 reads TGCAGCGTTGATGATCGGGGAGGCTACGAGCAGTACTTC. It is translated as CSVDDRGGYEQYF.

The chain employs TRBV29-1 and TRBJ2-1; no definite D call. V was cut by 7 bases and J by 4 bases, with 14 bases left in between. The CDR3 has 13 residues. Germline CDR1 SQVTM, CDR2 ANQGSEA. The CDR3 DNA reads TGCAGCGGGGCCACCCTTCAATACAATGAGCAGTTCTTC. Its protein product is CSGATLQYNEQFF.